These 18 T cell receptor beta chains came from one sample sequenced in a study of T cell responses to AZD1222 COVID-19 vaccine. Sequencing was performed with immunoSEQ multiplex PCR; in TCRdb, only in-frame clones are kept and a portion is missing. The table shows 150,000 to 200,000 clones, with 85% to 95% occurring only once. Sequencing used peripheral blood, obtained on day 0 of AZD1222 vaccination. The receptors come from an adult in good health.

CDR3 region: CASSLGTGPNEKLFF. As DNA, the CDR3 is TGTGCCAGCAGTTTGGGGACAGGGCCTAATGAAAAACTGTTTTTT. The chain combines TRBV28 with TRBJ1-4, with 9 bases matching TRBD1. Germline V CDR1 and CDR2: MDHEN, SYDVKM. J lost 3 bases, V lost 3 bases, and 2 bases had no gene match. The CDR3 contains 15 residues. The complete variable domain, with remaining parts taken from reference TRBV28 and TRBJ1-4, reads DVKVTQSSRYLVKRTGEKVFLECVQDMDHENMFWYRQDPGLGLRLIYFSYDVKMKEKGDIPEGYSVSREKKERFSLILESASTNQTSMYLCASSLGTGPNEKLFFGSGTQLSVL.

The chain employs TRBV25-1 and TRBJ1-4; D gene ambiguous. Germline CDR1 reads MGHDK; CDR2 reads SYGVNS. The CDR3 runs 15 residues. Deletions cut 3 bases from V and 4 bases from J, with 12 bases between. CDR3 sequence reads: CASSDQGRFNEKLFF. DNA of the CDR3: TGTGCCAGCAGTGATCAAGGTCGATTTAATGAAAAACTGTTTTTT.

The rearrangement links TRBV7-8 to TRBJ2-3; 11 bases align to TRBD1. Germline trimming cut 4 bases from V and 2 bases from J; bases unmatched to any gene: 5. CDR1 is SGHVS and CDR2 is FQNEAQ in the germline V gene. The CDR3 contains 16 residues. The DNA for the CDR3 is TGTGCCAGCAGCTGGGGACAGGGGGGACTCACAGATACGCAGTATTTT. It specifies CASSWGQGGLTDTQYF.

The chain carries TRBV27 and TRBJ2-7; 8 bases are shared with TRBD2. After removal of 3 bases from V and 7 bases from J, the junction contained 5 bases not matched to a gene. The CDR3 is made up of 13 amino acids. Germline V CDR1 and CDR2: MNHEY, SMNVEV (reference sequence). CDR3 in DNA: TGTGCCAGCAGTTTTACGGGAGGGGGGGAGCAGTACTTC. Amino acids: CASSFTGGGEQYF.

Notes on this clone: Additional DNA sequences in this sample encode the identical CDR3. The J gene is TRBJ2-7, the V gene TRBV12-3 or TRBV12-4; D is unresolved. V was shortened by 6 bases and J by 4 bases, with 10 bases between the two germline ends. The length of the CDR3 is 12 residues. The CDR3, as DNA: TGTGCCAGCAGCCCTACAAGTTACGAGCAGTACTTC. Protein sequence: CASSPTSYEQYF.

The gene calls are TRBV4-1 and TRBJ1-1; TRBD1 is a possible D gene (6 bases). The germline CDR1 and CDR2 sequences are MGHRA and YSYEKL. There are 15 residues in the CDR3. V was trimmed by 4 bases and J by 0 bases, leaving 12 bases between them. CDR3 protein: CASSLTGSMNTEAFF. The CDR3 coding sequence is TGCGCCAGCAGCCTAACAGGGTCCATGAACACTGAAGCTTTCTTT.

Comment on this clone: This CDR3 is also generated by other DNA sequences in the sample. V and J are TRBV5-1 and TRBJ2-2; D remains ambiguous. With 5 bases removed from V and 7 bases from J, the gap between germline ends came to 18 bases. CDR3 length equals 15 residues. Germline lookup yields CDR1 SGHRS and CDR2 YFSETQ. CDR3 DNA sequence: TGCGCCAGCAGGCCCTTGGCGACTGGCGACGGGGAGCTGTTTTTT. Translating it yields CASRPLATGDGELFF.

This rearrangement joins TRBV20-1 to TRBJ2-1; D is unresolved. Germline loops: CDR1 DFQATT, CDR2 SNEGSKA (reference sequence). Trimming left V 3 bases short and J 7 bases short, with 10 bases between. There are 12 residues in the CDR3. The DNA of the CDR3 is TGCAGTGCTAGTTTACAGTGGAATGAGCAGTTCTTC. Translation gives CSASLQWNEQFF.

This sequence joins TRBV7-9 and TRBJ2-7, with 7 nucleotides matching TRBD2. This CDR3 comprises 16 residues. After removal of 1 base from V and 2 bases from J, the junction contained 8 bases not matched to a gene. Germline V gene lookup returns CDR1 SEHNR and CDR2 FQNEAQ (reference sequence). The CDR3 region is CASSLVGGGPPYEQYF. Written as DNA, the CDR3 is TGTGCCAGCAGCTTAGTAGGCGGGGGACCCCCCTACGAGCAGTACTTC.

The chain is built from TRBV7-2 and TRBJ2-3; TRBD2 agrees at 11 bases. The CDR3 runs 18 residues. The ends lost 5 bases at V and 5 bases at J; junction bases unmatched: 15. CDR1 and CDR2 (germline): SGHTA, FQGNSA. CDR3 coding DNA: TGTGCCAGCAGCCTTAGGGGGGATAGCGGGAGGGCCGGAGATACGCAGTATTTT. It is translated as CASSLRGDSGRAGDTQYF.

The chain links TRBV29-1 to TRBJ1-4; a possible D gene is TRBD1 (5 bases). This CDR3 spans 12 amino acids. In germline, CDR1 is SQVTM, CDR2 ANQGSEA. The V and J ends lost 4 bases and 8 bases respectively, with 11 bases between them. CDR3 DNA sequence: TGCAGCGTTGCCGGGACGGGCGAAAAACTGTTTTTT. Its protein is CSVAGTGEKLFF.

The CDR3 DNA sequence: TGTGCCGTATCGGAACCGGGACAGTGGTCCCCCTACGATGGCTACACCTTC. Protein: CAVSEPGQWSPYDGYTF. The V and J genes are TRBV2 and TRBJ1-2; 7 nucleotides align to TRBD1. The CDR3 runs to 17 residues. The germline CDR1 and CDR2 sequences are SNHLY and FYNNEI. V gave up 11 bases and J gave up 6 bases; unmatched junction bases: 24. Looking up the rest from reference TRBV2 and TRBJ1-2 gives the full variable domain: EPEVTQTPSHQVTQMGQEVILRCVPISNHLYFYWYRQILGQKVEFLVSFYNNEISEKSEIFDDQFSVERPDGSNFTLKIRSTKLEDSAMYFCAVSEPGQWSPYDGYTFGSGTRLTVV.

The J gene is TRBJ1-1, the V gene TRBV28; D gene uncertain. The CDR3 runs to 14 residues. CDR1 is MDHEN, CDR2 SYDVKM, per germline. V shed 3 bases and J shed 4 bases, with 12 bases lying between them. The CDR3 nucleotides are TGTGCCAGCAGTTTCGGGGAATCGGTCACTGAAGCTTTCTTT. It translates to CASSFGESVTEAFF.

The chain has TRBV10-3 and TRBJ1-2; 8 bases fit TRBD1. The V segment lost 6 bases and the J segment 11 bases; nucleotides outside the gene matches: 8. Germline CDR1 reads ENHRY; CDR2 reads SYGVKD. This CDR3 has 12 residues. CDR3 in amino acids: CAISQGQDGYTF. The CDR3 DNA reads TGTGCCATCAGCCAGGGACAGGACGGTTACACCTTC.

The CDR3 region is CASSEEVYGYTF. The CDR3 nucleotides are TGTGCCAGCAGTGAGGAGGTATATGGCTACACCTTC. The chain employs TRBV6-1 and TRBJ1-2; D is unresolved. The CDR3 consists of 12 residues. V gave up 3 bases and J gave up 5 bases, with 7 bases separating them. The germline gives CDR1 MNHNS, CDR2 SASEGT.

The chain links TRBV6-5 to TRBJ1-2; D gene ambiguous. CDR1 and CDR2 from the germline V gene are MNHEY and SVGAGI. Trimming pared 2 bases from V and 3 bases from J, leaving 7 bases between. CDR3 size: 13 residues. CDR3 sequence reads: CASSYGRDYGYTF. DNA of the CDR3: TGTGCCAGCAGTTACGGGAGAGACTATGGCTACACCTTC.

The rearrangement uses TRBV5-8 and TRBJ1-5, with 10 bases lining up with TRBD1. The CDR3 has 16 amino acids. V gave up 4 bases and J gave up 2 bases; unmatched junction bases: 6. Per germline, CDR1 SGHTS and CDR2 YDEGEE. The CDR3 bases are TGTGCCAGCAGCATCCTGACAGGGGGCGGCAATCAGCCCCAGCATTTT. Its translation is CASSILTGGGNQPQHF.

This clone was seen just once. The chain has TRBV5-5 and TRBJ1-2; no definite D call. V was clipped by 4 bases and J by 1 base, with 11 bases between them. The CDR3 runs 14 residues. Germline V CDR1 and CDR2: SGHKS, YYEKEE (reference sequence). CDR3 sequence reads: CASSTSTVNYGYTF. The DNA of the CDR3 is TGTGCCAGCAGCACGAGTACAGTTAACTATGGCTACACCTTC. Full variable domain (rest looked up from reference TRBV5-5 and TRBJ1-2): DAGVTQSPTHLIKTRGQQVTLRCSPISGHKSVSWYQQVLGQGPQFIFQYYEKEERGRGNFPDRFSARQFPNYSSELNVNALLLGDSALYLCASSTSTVNYGYTFGSGTRLTVV.